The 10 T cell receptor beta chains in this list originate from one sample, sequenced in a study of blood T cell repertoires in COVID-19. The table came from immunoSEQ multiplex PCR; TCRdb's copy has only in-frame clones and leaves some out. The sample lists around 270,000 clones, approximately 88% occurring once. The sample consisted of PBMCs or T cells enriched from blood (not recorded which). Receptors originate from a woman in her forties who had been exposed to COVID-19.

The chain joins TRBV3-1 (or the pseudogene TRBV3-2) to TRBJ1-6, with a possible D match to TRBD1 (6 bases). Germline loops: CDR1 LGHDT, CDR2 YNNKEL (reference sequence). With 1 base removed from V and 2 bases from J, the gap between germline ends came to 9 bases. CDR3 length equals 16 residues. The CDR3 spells CASSQAGGTYNSPLHF. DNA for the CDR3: TGTGCCAGCAGCCAAGCGGGGGGCACCTATAATTCACCCCTCCACTTT.

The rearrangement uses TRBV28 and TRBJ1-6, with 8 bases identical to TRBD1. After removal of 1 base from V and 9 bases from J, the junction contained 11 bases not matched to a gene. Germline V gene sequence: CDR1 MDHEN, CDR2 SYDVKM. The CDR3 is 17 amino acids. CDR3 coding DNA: TGTGCCAGCAGTTTATCCCCCGGACAGGGTAGAGGTTCACCCCTCCACTTT. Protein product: CASSLSPGQGRGSPLHF.

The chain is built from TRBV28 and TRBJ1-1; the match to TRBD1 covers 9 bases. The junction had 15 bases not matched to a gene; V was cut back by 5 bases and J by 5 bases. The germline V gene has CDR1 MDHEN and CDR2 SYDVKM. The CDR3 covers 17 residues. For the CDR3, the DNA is TGTGCCAGCAGTCACTTAGGTACGGGACAGGGTGGAACTGAAGCTTTCTTT. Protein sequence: CASSHLGTGQGGTEAFF.

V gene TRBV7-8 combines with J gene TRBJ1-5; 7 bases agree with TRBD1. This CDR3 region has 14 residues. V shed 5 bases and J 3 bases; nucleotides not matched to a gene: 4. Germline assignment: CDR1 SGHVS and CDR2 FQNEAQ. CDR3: CASSPGQPNQPQHF. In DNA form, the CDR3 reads TGTGCCAGCAGCCCGGGACAGCCCAATCAGCCCCAGCATTTT.

Here the CDR3 reads CAWSPPGGGAWGTDTQYF. The CDR3 DNA is TGTGCCTGGAGCCCACCGGGCGGGGGGGCCTGGGGAACAGATACGCAGTATTTT. The genes are TRBV30 and TRBJ2-3; TRBD2 matches 9 bases. The CDR3 runs 18 residues. Germline V gene sequence: CDR1 GTSNPN, CDR2 SVGIG (reference sequence). V was clipped by 3 bases and J by 3 bases; unmatched bases: 16.

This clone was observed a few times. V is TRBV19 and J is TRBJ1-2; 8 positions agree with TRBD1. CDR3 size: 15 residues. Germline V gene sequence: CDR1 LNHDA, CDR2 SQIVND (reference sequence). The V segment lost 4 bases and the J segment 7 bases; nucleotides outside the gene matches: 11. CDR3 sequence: CASSKFVTGVSGYTF. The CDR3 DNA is TGTGCCAGTAGTAAATTTGTGACAGGGGTCTCTGGCTACACCTTC.

The CDR3 DNA sequence: TGTGCCAGTAGACAGTTGAACACTGAAGCTTTCTTT. As protein: CASRQLNTEAFF. The V and J genes are TRBV6-5 and TRBJ1-1; weak D call: TRBD1 (5 bases). The V gene lost 9 bases and the J gene lost 0 bases, with 8 bases spanning the gap. The CDR3 covers 12 residues. Looked up from germline, CDR1 is MNHEY and CDR2 is SVGAGI.

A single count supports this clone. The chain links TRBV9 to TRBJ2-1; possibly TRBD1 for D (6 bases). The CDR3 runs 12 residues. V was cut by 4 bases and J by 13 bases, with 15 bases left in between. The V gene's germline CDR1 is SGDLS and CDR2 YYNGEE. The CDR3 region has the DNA TGTGCCAGCAGCCGGCAGGGGTTCTTCCAGTTCTTC. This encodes CASSRQGFFQFF. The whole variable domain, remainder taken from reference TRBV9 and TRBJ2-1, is DSGVTQTPKHLITATGQRVTLRCSPRSGDLSVYWYQQSLDQGLQFLIQYYNGEERAKGNILERFSAQQFPDLHSELNLSSLELGDSALYFCASSRQGFFQFFGPGTRLTVL.

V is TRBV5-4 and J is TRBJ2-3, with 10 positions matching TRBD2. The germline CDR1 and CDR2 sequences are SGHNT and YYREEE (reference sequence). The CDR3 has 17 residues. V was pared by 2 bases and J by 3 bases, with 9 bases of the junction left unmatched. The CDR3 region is CASSFSSGSYATDTQYF. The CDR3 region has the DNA TGTGCCAGCAGCTTCTCTAGCGGGAGTTACGCGACAGATACGCAGTATTTT.

CDR3 nucleotides: TGCGCCAGCCGTAAGGACCCGGACAGGGCGAACACCGGGGAGCTGTTTTTT. This encodes CASRKDPDRANTGELFF. The chain couples TRBV5-1 to TRBJ2-2, with 8 bases matching TRBD1. V dropped 7 bases and J dropped 0; count of bases not matched to a gene: 11. The CDR3 loop spans 17 amino acids. CDR1 SGHRS and CDR2 YFSETQ come from the germline V gene.